This entry concerns a single TCR beta chain. The entry originates in a study of patients and donors after allogeneic stem cell transplantation. Germline V gives CDR1 SGHRS, CDR2 YFSETQ. V shed 4 bases and J 0 bases; nucleotides not matched to a gene: 9. The CDR3 extends over 17 amino acids. Using its own MiXCR run on the RT-PCR reads, TCRdb lists one record per CDR3 protein. The data contain 400,000 to 450,000 distinct CDR3 sequences, roughly 16% of them singletons. Sequencing was carried out using blood, either unsorted or a sorted T cell fraction (not recorded which). The V gene is TRBV5-1, the J gene TRBJ2-1, with TRBD2 matching 8 bases. This receptor was obtained from a human donor who was either an allogeneic HSCT recipient or a stem cell or donor lymphocyte infusion donor (not recorded which). It is not recorded whose cells these are; they may come from a transplant donor. CDR3 sequence: CASSPAGGFSSYNEQFF. The CDR3 coding sequence is TGCGCCAGCAGCCCCGCGGGGGGCTTCAGCTCCTACAATGAGCAGTTCTTC. Together with reference TRBV5-1 and TRBJ2-1, the CDR3 gives the full variable domain: KAGVTQTPRYLIKTRGQQVTLSCSPISGHRSVSWYQQTPGQGLQFLFEYFSETQRNKGNFPGRFSGRQFSNSRSEMNVSTLELGDSALYLCASSPAGGFSSYNEQFFGPGTRLTVL.